This T cell receptor (beta chain) was found in a study of shared clonotypes between healthy human individuals. Study-level findings and limits: It was only blood that was sampled, and tissue repertoires likely differ.

CDR3 length: 15 amino acids. Trimming left V 6 bases short and J 6 bases short, with 20 bases between. Germline V gene lookup returns CDR1 MNHEY and CDR2 SMNVEV (reference sequence). TCRdb's table, derived via immunoSEQ multiplex PCR, lists solely in-frame clones and lacks some. Here the sample spans 2 million or so clones, 85% to 95% being singletons. Donation came from healthy HIV-negative adults that had no recent acute infections or vaccinations. The authors divided CD4+ cells into CD45RA+ naive and CD45RA-negative memory subsets. This clone appeared a single time. No antigen is known for it. The gene calls are TRBV27 and TRBJ1-1; unclear D gene. Sequencing was performed on naive CD4+ T cells sorted from blood. Described subset: CD45RA+ positively selected. The receptor was derived from a young man in good health. The CDR3 here is CASRRSEGWTSEAFF. In nucleotides, the CDR3 is TGTGCCAGCAGACGCTCGGAGGGATGGACTTCTGAAGCTTTCTTT.